This T cell receptor beta chain was captured by sequencing in a study of OX40 agonist ivuxolimab in advanced cancers. In the study overall: The dose-escalation cohort was approximately 85% male, with a mean age of about 60 years, ranging about 23 to 90.

Study-level results: CD8+ T cells (on average) carried more expanded clones than CD4+ T cells.

Germline V gives CDR1 SGHVS, CDR2 FQNEAQ. The V and J ends lost 3 bases and 0 bases, in that order; junction bases with no gene match: 3. This CDR3 comprises 15 residues. This clone was seen a handful of times. Its target is not known. Assay: immunoSEQ multiplex PCR; the TCRdb copy retains only in-frame clones and omits some. The sample has around 100,000 clones, 85% to 90% seen once. The chain uses TRBV7-8 and TRBJ1-1; 8 bases agree with TRBD1. Sequencing was performed on CD4+ or CD8+ T cells sorted from blood, taken in a trial of the OX40 agonist ivuxolimab. This clonotype was sampled from an adult with an advanced solid tumor such as melanoma, head and neck, liver or kidney cancer. CDR3 DNA: TGTGCCAGCAGCTTCGGACAGGGCATGAACACTGAAGCTTTCTTT. Translating it yields CASSFGQGMNTEAFF. Variable domain in full (rest from reference TRBV7-8 and TRBJ1-1): GAGVSQSPRYKVAKRGQDVALRCDPISGHVSLFWYQQALGQGPEFLTYFQNEAQLDKSGLPSDRFFAERPEGSVSTLKIQRTQQEDSAVYLCASSFGQGMNTEAFFGQGTRLTVV.